These 15 T cell receptor beta chains share one sample of origin, sequenced in a study. TCRdb ran MiXCR on the RT-PCR reads and lists one entry per CDR3 protein. The sample lists about 680,000 distinct CDR3 sequences; approximately 15% were seen once. The sequencing sample was made of memory CD4+ T cells from blood. The receptors originated from a female donor in good health, serving as a healthy control.

This clonotype was detected a few times. The chain's CDR3 is CASGAARQGASNQPQHF. The DNA of the CDR3 is TGTGCTAGTGGTGCGGCCCGACAGGGCGCCAGCAATCAGCCCCAGCATTTT. The gene calls are TRBV12-5 and TRBJ1-5; 7 bases match TRBD1. The J segment lost 1 base and the V segment lost 5 bases, leaving 11 bases of the junction unmatched. Germline lookup yields CDR1 LGHNT and CDR2 FRNRAP. The CDR3 has 17 amino acids. The full variable domain, completed using reference TRBV12-5 and TRBJ1-5, is DARVTQTPRHKVTEMGQEVTMRCQPILGHNTVFWYRQTMMQGLELLAYFRNRAPLDDSGMPKDRFSAEMPDATLATLKIQPSEPRDSAVYFCASGAARQGASNQPQHFGDGTRLSIL.

This clonotype has more than one count but fewer than ten. This chain connects TRBV7-6 to TRBJ2-7; the D is unclear. Germline CDR1 reads SGHVS; CDR2 reads FNYEAQ. Trimming pared 1 base from V and 6 bases from J, leaving 10 bases between. The CDR3 contains 13 residues. CDR3 loop: CASSLDQSGEQYF. The CDR3 region has the DNA TGTGCCAGCAGCTTAGATCAGAGTGGCGAGCAGTACTTC.

The chain links TRBV20-1 to TRBJ2-3, with TRBD1 matching 7 bases. The CDR3 spans 15 residues. J gave up 2 bases and V 1 base, and 6 bases lay outside the gene matches. Germline V gene sequence: CDR1 DFQATT, CDR2 SNEGSKA (reference sequence). The chain's CDR3 is CSARVWDSYTDTQYF. DNA of the CDR3: TGCAGTGCTAGAGTGTGGGACAGTTACACAGATACGCAGTATTTT.

This clonotype occurred a few times. V and J are TRBV20-1 and TRBJ1-1; a possible D gene is TRBD1 (6 bases). The ends were cut back, 6 bases at V and 7 bases at J, with 24 bases in the middle. The CDR3 runs 15 residues. Germline V gene lookup returns CDR1 DFQATT and CDR2 SNEGSKA (reference sequence). This CDR3 is CSAVRGILEGSEAFF. The CDR3, as DNA: TGCAGTGCGGTCAGGGGCATCCTCGAAGGCAGTGAAGCTTTCTTT.

This clonotype was seen at least ten times. The J gene is TRBJ1-2, the V gene TRBV3-1, with unresolved D. Germline assignment: CDR1 LGHDT and CDR2 YNNKEL (reference sequence). CDR3 size: 11 residues. V was pared by 2 bases and J by 8 bases, with 6 bases between. CDR3 bases: TGTGCCAGCAGCCAACTCGACGGCTACACCTTC. Protein product: CASSQLDGYTF. Full variable domain (outside the CDR3, taken from reference TRBV3-1 and TRBJ1-2): DTAVSQTPKYLVTQMGNDKSIKCEQNLGHDTMYWYKQDSKKFLKIMFSYNNKELIINETVPNRFSPKSPDKAHLNLHINSLELGDSAVYFCASSQLDGYTFGSGTRLTVV.

V gene TRBV9 combines with J gene TRBJ2-3, with 15 bases lining up with TRBD2. Losses at the gene ends were 2 bases for V and 0 bases for J; bases not matched to a gene: 1. The CDR3 totals 17 residues. CDR1 and CDR2 from the germline V gene are SGDLS and YYNGEE. The CDR3 sequence: CASSVGTSGRSTDTQYF. For the CDR3, the DNA is TGTGCCAGCAGCGTCGGGACTAGCGGGAGGAGCACAGATACGCAGTATTTT.

The chain uses TRBV20-1 and TRBJ2-1; D not certain. The CDR3 sequence is 15 residues long. Germline loops: CDR1 DFQATT, CDR2 SNEGSKA (reference sequence). Trimming left V 2 bases short and J 1 base short, with 12 bases between. The CDR3 is CSARFYRRSYNEQFF. The CDR3 DNA is TGCAGTGCTAGATTTTATAGGCGGTCCTACAATGAGCAGTTCTTC.

This sequence joins TRBV24-1 and TRBJ2-5; no definite D call. Trimming stripped 3 bases from V and 5 bases from J, with 9 bases between. Germline V gene lookup returns CDR1 KGHDR and CDR2 SFDVKD. The CDR3 spans 13 residues. The CDR3 protein is CATSDPSKETQYF. In DNA form, the CDR3 reads TGTGCCACCAGTGATCCCTCGAAGGAGACCCAGTACTTC.

Only a few counts were recorded for this clonotype. The rearrangement links TRBV27 to TRBJ2-1; D ambiguous. Germline CDR1 and CDR2: MNHEY and SMNVEV (reference sequence). Trimming shortened V by 4 bases and J by 4 bases, and 14 bases separated the two germline ends. This CDR3 region has 15 residues. CDR3 nucleotides: TGTGCCAGCAGTTCGGTAAAGGATGGGTACAATGAGCAGTTCTTC. Translated, it gives CASSSVKDGYNEQFF.

This clonotype showed up just a few times. The J gene is TRBJ2-7, the V gene TRBV5-1; the match to TRBD2 covers 12 bases. This CDR3 comprises 16 residues. J was trimmed by 1 base and V by 0 bases; bases with no gene match: 2. Germline CDR1 SGHRS, CDR2 YFSETQ. The CDR3 protein is CASSLGLAGGSYEQYF. CDR3 nucleotides: TGCGCCAGCAGCTTGGGGCTAGCGGGAGGGTCCTACGAGCAGTACTTC.

This clonotype was seen ten or more times. The rearrangement links TRBV6-1 to TRBJ1-5; D possibly corresponds to TRBD1 (5 bases). CDR3 length: 15 residues. The germline V and J ends were trimmed by 4 bases and 0 bases, with 10 bases remaining between them. Looked up from germline, CDR1 is MNHNS and CDR2 is SASEGT. CDR3 protein: CASSATAHSNQPQHF. CDR3 in DNA: TGTGCCAGCAGTGCGACAGCGCATAGCAATCAGCCCCAGCATTTT.

The chain is built from TRBV12-3 or TRBV12-4 and TRBJ2-1, with 7 bases identical to TRBD2. CDR3 length: 15 residues. With V trimmed by 2 bases and J by 7 bases, 8 bases remained unmatched. For the CDR3, the DNA is TGTGCCAGCAGTTTAACAGGCGGGAGAGGGAATGAGCAGTTCTTC. This translates into CASSLTGGRGNEQFF.

The gene calls are TRBV20-1 and TRBJ2-1; D remains unclear. V was cut by 1 base and J by 9 bases, with 13 bases left in between. Germline lookup yields CDR1 DFQATT and CDR2 SNEGSKA (reference sequence). This CDR3 is 13 amino acids long. The DNA of the CDR3 is TGCAGTGCTAGAGTACCTTCTCAGGTTGAGCAGTTCTTC. Translated: CSARVPSQVEQFF.

This clonotype has a count of ten or more. The V gene is TRBV29-1, the J gene TRBJ1-2, with D perhaps matching TRBD1 (6 bases). Between the trimmed V and J ends, which lost 5 bases and 0 bases, there was a span of 13 bases. This CDR3 contains 14 residues. Germline V CDR1 and CDR2: SQVTM, ANQGSEA. The DNA for the CDR3 is TGCAGCGTTCAGCTCAACAGGGCTAACTATGGCTACACCTTC. This encodes CSVQLNRANYGYTF.

The chain carries TRBV5-1 and TRBJ2-3, with D possibly being TRBD1 or TRBD2 (6 bases each). The germline V gene encodes CDR1 SGHRS and CDR2 YFSETQ. Trimming took 4 bases from V and 0 from J, leaving 9 bases between them. This CDR3 is 14 amino acids long. CDR3 DNA sequence: TGCGCCAGCAGCACGGGGGCCAGCACAGATACGCAGTATTTT. Its translation: CASSTGASTDTQYF.